These 5 T cell receptor beta chains came from one sample sequenced in a study of blood T cell repertoires in COVID-19. Profiled with immunoSEQ multiplex PCR; TCRdb holds only in-frame clones, not every one. The data show about 210,000 clones, roughly 90% seen once. Input material: peripheral blood. The receptors stem from a woman in her 40s with acute or convalescent COVID-19.

The genes are TRBV11-2 and TRBJ1-4, with D unresolved. Germline values: CDR1 SGHAT, CDR2 FQNNGV. The CDR3 totals 17 residues. Trimming pared 4 bases from V and 5 bases from J, leaving 20 bases between. The CDR3 region is CASSSGLQMAVNEKLFF. In nucleotides, the CDR3 is TGTGCCAGCAGCTCAGGACTCCAAATGGCGGTGAATGAAAAACTGTTTTTT.

The chain uses TRBV6-5 and TRBJ1-1; TRBD1 is a possible D gene (5 bases). Per the germline V gene, CDR1 is MNHEY and CDR2 is SVGAGI. The ends were cut back, 2 bases at V and 10 bases at J, with 14 bases in the middle. The CDR3 loop spans 13 amino acids. CDR3 sequence reads: CASSYHNGQGAFF. DNA for the CDR3: TGTGCCAGCAGTTACCACAACGGCCAGGGAGCTTTCTTT.

DNA of the CDR3: TGTGCCAGCAGCCAAGACGGACATCTAAACTATGGCTACACCTTC. Encoded protein: CASSQDGHLNYGYTF. The V and J genes are TRBV3-1 (or the pseudogene TRBV3-2) and TRBJ1-2; D is perhaps TRBD1 (5 bases). CDR1 is LGHDT, CDR2 YNNKEL, per germline (reference sequence). The length of the CDR3 is 15 residues. V dropped 0 bases and J dropped 2 bases, with 10 bases sitting between them.

In this sample, this clone turned up once. V gene TRBV11-3 combines with J gene TRBJ2-5; a weak D match, TRBD2 (7 bases). The CDR3 has 15 amino acids. From germline, CDR1 is SGHNT and CDR2 YENEEA. Trimming pared 4 bases from V and 5 bases from J, leaving 17 bases between. CDR3 region: CASSSRRGPLETQYF. The DNA for the CDR3 is TGTGCCAGCAGCTCCCGGCGGGGGCCGCTCGAGACCCAGTACTTC.

The V and J genes are TRBV2 and TRBJ2-4; D is possibly TRBD1 (5 bases). The CDR3 totals 14 residues. Per the germline V gene, CDR1 is SNHLY and CDR2 is FYNNEI. Between the trimmed V and J ends, which lost 10 bases and 0 bases, there was a span of 13 bases. This CDR3 is CATLDRTAKNIQYF. The CDR3 DNA reads TGTGCCACCCTTGACAGAACAGCCAAAAACATTCAGTACTTC.